This T cell receptor beta chain derives from a study of shared clonotypes between healthy human individuals. In the case of this clone: Other DNA sequences in the same sample also yield this CDR3.

The donor cohort consisted entirely of Caucasian adults residing in Nashville, Tennessee. TCRdb's copy holds only in-frame clones and misses some; the assay was immunoSEQ multiplex PCR. The repertoire holds 2 million to 2.5 million clones, 85% to 95% seen once, with around 0.35% in the top ten. What was sequenced was naive CD4+ T cells from PBMCs. Regarding subset: CD45RA+ positively selected. The receptor's source is a man between 18 and 29 years old in good health. Some clones in this sample may be carry-over from other donors' samples.

CDR3: CSASRADEQYF. In nucleotides, the CDR3 is TGCAGTGCTAGTCGGGCCGACGAGCAGTACTTC. The chain has TRBV20-1 and TRBJ2-7; D is unresolved. V was clipped by 3 bases and J by 5 bases, with 8 bases between them. Germline V gene lookup returns CDR1 DFQATT and CDR2 SNEGSKA (reference sequence). CDR3 length equals 11 residues.